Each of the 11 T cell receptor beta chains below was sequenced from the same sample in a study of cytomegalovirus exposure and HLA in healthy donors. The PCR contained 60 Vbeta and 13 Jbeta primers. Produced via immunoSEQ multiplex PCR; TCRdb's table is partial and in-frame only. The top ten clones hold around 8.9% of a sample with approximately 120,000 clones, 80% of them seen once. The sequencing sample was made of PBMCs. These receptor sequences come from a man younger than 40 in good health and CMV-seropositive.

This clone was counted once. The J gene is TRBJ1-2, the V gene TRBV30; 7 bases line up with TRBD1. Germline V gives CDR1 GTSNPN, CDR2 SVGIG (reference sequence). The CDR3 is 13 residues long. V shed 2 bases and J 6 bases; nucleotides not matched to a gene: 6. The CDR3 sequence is CAWSKGAVNGYTF. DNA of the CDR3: TGTGCCTGGAGTAAGGGGGCAGTTAATGGCTACACCTTC.

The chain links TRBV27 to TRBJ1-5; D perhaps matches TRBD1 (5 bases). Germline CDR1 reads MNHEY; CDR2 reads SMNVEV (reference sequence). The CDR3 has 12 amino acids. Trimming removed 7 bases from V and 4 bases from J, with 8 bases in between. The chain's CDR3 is CASKAGNQPQHF. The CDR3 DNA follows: TGTGCCAGCAAGGCAGGGAATCAGCCCCAGCATTTT.

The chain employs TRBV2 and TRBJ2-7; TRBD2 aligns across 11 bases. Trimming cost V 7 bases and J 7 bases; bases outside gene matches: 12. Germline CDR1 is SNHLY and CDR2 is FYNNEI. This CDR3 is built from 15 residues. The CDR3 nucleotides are TGTGCCAGCACGCTGTTAGCGGGGGGGCCAAAAGAGCAGTACTTC. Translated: CASTLLAGGPKEQYF.

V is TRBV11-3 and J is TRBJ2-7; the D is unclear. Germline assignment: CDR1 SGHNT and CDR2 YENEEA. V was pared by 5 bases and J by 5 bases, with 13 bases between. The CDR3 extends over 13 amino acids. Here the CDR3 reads CASSPPRSDEQYF. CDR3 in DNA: TGTGCCAGCAGCCCCCCTAGGAGCGACGAGCAGTACTTC.

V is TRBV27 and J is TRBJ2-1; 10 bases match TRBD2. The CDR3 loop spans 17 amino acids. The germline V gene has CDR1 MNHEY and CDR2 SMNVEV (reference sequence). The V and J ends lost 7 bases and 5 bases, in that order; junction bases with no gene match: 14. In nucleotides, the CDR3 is TGTGCCAGCACTCTCAGTTGGAGAGCGGGGGGGAACAATGAGCAGTTCTTC. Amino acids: CASTLSWRAGGNNEQFF.

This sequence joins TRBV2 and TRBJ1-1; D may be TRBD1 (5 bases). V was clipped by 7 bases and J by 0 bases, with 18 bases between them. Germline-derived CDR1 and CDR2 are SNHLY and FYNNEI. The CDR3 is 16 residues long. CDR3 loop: CASIKTSRVMNTEAFF. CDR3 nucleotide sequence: TGTGCCAGCATCAAGACGTCCAGGGTGATGAACACTGAAGCTTTCTTT.

The CDR3 region is CASSVGVSGNTIYF. CDR3 in DNA: TGCGCCAGCAGCGTAGGGGTTTCTGGAAACACCATATATTTT. The genes are TRBV5-1 and TRBJ1-3; a possible D gene is TRBD1 (5 bases). The CDR3 is 14 residues long. Trimming left V 4 bases short and J 1 base short, with 9 bases between. Germline assignment: CDR1 SGHRS and CDR2 YFSETQ.

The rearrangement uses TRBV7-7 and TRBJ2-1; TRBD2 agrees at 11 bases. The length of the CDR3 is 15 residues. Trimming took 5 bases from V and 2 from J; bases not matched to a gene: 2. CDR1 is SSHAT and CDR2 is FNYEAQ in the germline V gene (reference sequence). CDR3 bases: TGTGCCAGCAGCCCTAGCGGGGGGACCTACAATGAGCAGTTCTTC. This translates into CASSPSGGTYNEQFF.

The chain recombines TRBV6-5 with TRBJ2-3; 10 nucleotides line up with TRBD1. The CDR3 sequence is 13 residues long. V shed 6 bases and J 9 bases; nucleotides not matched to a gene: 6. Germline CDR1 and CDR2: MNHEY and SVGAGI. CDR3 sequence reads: CASRRDRGGTQYF. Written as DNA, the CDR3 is TGTGCCAGCAGACGGGACAGGGGAGGAACGCAGTATTTT.

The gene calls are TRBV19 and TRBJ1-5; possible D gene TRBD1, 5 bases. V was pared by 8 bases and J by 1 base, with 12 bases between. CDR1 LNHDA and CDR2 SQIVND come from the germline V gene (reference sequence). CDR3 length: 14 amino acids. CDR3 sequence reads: CASFSGHSNQPQHF. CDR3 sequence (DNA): TGTGCCAGTTTCTCAGGACACAGCAATCAGCCCCAGCATTTT.

The CDR3 protein is CASSFRMNTEAFF. In DNA, the CDR3 is TGTGCCAGCAGTTTTCGTATGAACACTGAAGCTTTCTTT. The rearrangement joins TRBV27 to TRBJ1-1; D call uncertain. CDR1 MNHEY and CDR2 SMNVEV come from the germline V gene (reference sequence). V was shortened by 3 bases and J by 0 bases, with 5 bases between the two germline ends. CDR3 length equals 13 residues.